This is a list of T cell receptor beta chains from one sample in a study of a mutant IDH1 vaccine in newly diagnosed glioma. For these receptors, no antigen is known. Only in-frame clones appear in the TCRdb table, and some are missing; sequencing was by immunoSEQ multiplex PCR. Of 60,000 to 65,000 clones in the sample, roughly 80% were seen once. Here the sequenced sample was PBMCs, taken from a glioma patient whose treatment included an IDH1 peptide vaccine. All receptors derive from a man between 35 and 55 years old with glioma. Both conserved end residues are part of each CDR3. A D gene is named only where the DNA matches it firmly. Size values are once, few and many counts, or a class for expanded clones, and some rows have none.

V: TRBV10-3; J: TRBJ2-7; D: .; size: .; CDR3: CAISGQGVGEQYF; DNA: TGTGCCATCAGTGGGCAGGGTGTAGGGGAGCAGTACTTC
V: TRBV19; J: TRBJ2-1; D: .; size: .; CDR3: CASSMGFNNEQFF; DNA: TGTGCCAGTAGTATGGGTTTCAACAATGAGCAGTTCTTC
V: TRBV5-4; J: TRBJ2-7; D: TRBD1; size: .; CDR3: CASSRGQRAYEQYF; DNA: TGTGCCAGCAGCCGGGGACAGCGTGCCTACGAGCAGTACTTC
V: TRBV4-3; J: TRBJ1-1; D: .; size: few; CDR3: CASSRVQGEAFF; DNA: TGCGCCAGCAGTCGAGTACAGGGTGAAGCTTTCTTT
V: TRBV4-3; J: TRBJ2-5; D: TRBD1; size: once; CDR3: CASSQDLGTGGLGYQETQYF; DNA: TGCGCCAGCAGCCAAGATCTGGGGACAGGGGGCTTGGGGTACCAAGAGACCCAGTACTTC
V: TRBV5-6; J: TRBJ1-1; D: .; size: .; CDR3: CASSLAGGDATEAFF; DNA: TGTGCCAGCAGCTTGGCCGGGGGGGACGCCACTGAAGCTTTCTTT
V: TRBV27; J: TRBJ2-7; D: TRBD1; size: .; CDR3: CASSQDRGFHEQYF; DNA: TGTGCCAGCAGTCAAGACAGGGGGTTCCACGAGCAGTACTTC
V: TRBV1; J: TRBJ1-2; D: .; size: .; CDR3: CTSSQPREGAGYYGYTF; DNA: TGCACCAGCAGCCAACCCCGAGAGGGGGCGGGGTACTATGGCTACACCTTC
V: TRBV7-2; J: TRBJ2-7; D: .; size: .; CDR3: CASSLVVGKAYEQYF; DNA: TGTGCCAGCAGCTTAGTGGTGGGGAAAGCCTACGAGCAGTACTTC
V: TRBV2; J: TRBJ2-7; D: .; size: .; CDR3: CASSNTGTDYEQYF; DNA: TGTGCCAGCAGTAATACCGGGACTGACTACGAGCAGTACTTC
V: TRBV11-3; J: TRBJ1-1; D: .; size: .; CDR3: CASSVGGAGTEAFF; DNA: TGTGCCAGCAGCGTCGGGGGCGCTGGGACTGAAGCTTTCTTT
V: TRBV27; J: TRBJ2-7; D: TRBD2; size: .; CDR3: CASSPGLAGAYEQYF; DNA: TGTGCCAGCAGTCCAGGACTAGCGGGTGCCTACGAGCAGTACTTC
V: TRBV9; J: TRBJ2-7; D: .; size: few; CDR3: CASSVAVSPREQYF; DNA: TGTGCCAGCAGCGTAGCCGTTAGCCCCCGCGAGCAGTACTTC
V: TRBV13; J: TRBJ1-4; D: TRBD1; size: .; CDR3: CASSAGTANEKLFF; DNA: TGTGCCAGCAGCGCCGGGACAGCTAATGAAAAACTGTTTTTT
V: TRBV6-1; J: TRBJ2-7; D: .; size: .; CDR3: CASKTGFYEQYF; DNA: TGTGCCAGCAAAACAGGTTTCTACGAGCAGTACTTC
V: TRBV9; J: TRBJ2-3; D: TRBD2; size: .; CDR3: CASSPPGLAGSDTQYF; DNA: TGTGCCAGCAGCCCGCCGGGACTAGCGGGATCAGATACGCAGTATTTT
V: TRBV7-9; J: TRBJ2-3; D: TRBD2; size: .; CDR3: CASSRLAGAPKGGTDTQYF; DNA: TGTGCCAGCAGCAGACTAGCGGGAGCACCCAAGGGGGGCACAGATACGCAGTATTTT
V: TRBV7-2; J: TRBJ2-5; D: TRBD2; size: .; CDR3: CASSDRLAGGGETQYF; DNA: TGTGCCAGCAGCGATCGACTAGCGGGAGGGGGGGAGACCCAGTACTTC
V: TRBV10-3; J: TRBJ2-7; D: TRBD2; size: .; CDR3: CAISEPGLSYEQYF; DNA: TGTGCCATCAGTGAGCCGGGACTATCCTACGAGCAGTACTTC
V: TRBV18; J: TRBJ1-1; D: .; size: few; CDR3: CASSSSVYTEAFF; DNA: TGTGCCAGCTCGTCAAGTGTTTACACTGAAGCTTTCTTT
V: TRBV19; J: TRBJ1-1; D: .; size: .; CDR3: CASIHGPGGTEAFF; DNA: TGTGCCAGTATTCATGGTCCGGGGGGAACTGAAGCTTTCTTT
V: TRBV6-6; J: TRBJ2-5; D: .; size: few; CDR3: CASSYSGAAPDETQYF; DNA: TGTGCCAGCAGTTACTCGGGAGCTGCCCCCGATGAGACCCAGTACTTC
V: TRBV7-2; J: TRBJ2-1; D: .; size: .; CDR3: CASSFTGQNEQFF; DNA: TGTGCCAGCAGCTTTACAGGGCAGAATGAGCAGTTCTTC
V: TRBV19; J: TRBJ1-2; D: .; size: .; CDR3: CASSMPGGGNYGYTF; DNA: TGTGCCAGTAGTATGCCCGGGGGAGGAAACTATGGCTACACCTTC
V: TRBV28; J: TRBJ1-5; D: TRBD1; size: .; CDR3: CASSPGGRGQVSNQPQHF; DNA: TGTGCCAGCAGCCCCGGGGGCAGGGGGCAGGTGAGCAATCAGCCCCAGCATTTT
V: TRBV18; J: TRBJ2-6; D: .; size: .; CDR3: CASSPQGGANVLTF; DNA: TGTGCCAGCTCACCACAGGGCGGGGCCAACGTCCTGACTTTC
V: TRBV7-2; J: TRBJ1-5; D: TRBD1; size: .; CDR3: CASSPGGTSGSRNQPQHF; DNA: TGTGCCAGCAGCCCAGGGGGAACTTCGGGCTCGCGCAATCAGCCCCAGCATTTT
V: TRBV4-3; J: TRBJ1-4; D: TRBD1; size: .; CDR3: CASSQNRGTNEKLFF; DNA: TGCGCCAGCAGCCAAAACAGGGGGACTAATGAAAAACTGTTTTTT
V: TRBV19; J: TRBJ1-2; D: .; size: .; CDR3: CASTSAATIYGYTF; DNA: TGTGCCAGTACCAGCGCCGCCACGATTTATGGCTACACCTTC
V: TRBV6-6; J: TRBJ2-5; D: .; size: .; CDR3: CASSYGLGGETQYF; DNA: TGTGCCAGCAGTTACGGTCTGGGCGGGGAGACCCAGTACTTC
V: TRBV9; J: TRBJ2-5; D: TRBD1; size: .; CDR3: CASSASATGGAETQYF; DNA: TGTGCCAGCAGCGCCTCGGCGACAGGGGGCGCGGAGACCCAGTACTTC
V: TRBV7-9; J: TRBJ2-2; D: .; size: .; CDR3: CASSLVFGVHTGELFF; DNA: TGTGCCAGCAGCTTAGTTTTTGGGGTGCACACCGGGGAGCTGTTTTTT
V: TRBV4-3; J: TRBJ2-1; D: TRBD2; size: .; CDR3: CASSQGGGAPYNEQFF; DNA: TGCGCCAGCAGCCAAGGGGGAGGGGCCCCTTACAATGAGCAGTTCTTC
V: TRBV6-5; J: TRBJ2-7; D: .; size: .; CDR3: CASSYSRGVGYEQYF; DNA: TGTGCCAGCAGTTACTCGAGGGGGGTCGGGTACGAGCAGTACTTC
V: TRBV11-2; J: TRBJ2-7; D: .; size: once; CDR3: CASSLASPRGAGAYEQYF; DNA: TGTGCCAGCAGCTTAGCGTCCCCCAGGGGCGCAGGGGCCTACGAGCAGTACTTC
V: TRBV4-3; J: TRBJ2-2; D: .; size: .; CDR3: CASSQQPRLGELFF; DNA: TGCGCCAGCAGCCAACAGCCCCGGCTGGGGGAGCTGTTTTTT
V: TRBV11-2; J: TRBJ2-1; D: .; size: .; CDR3: CASTPAGLSYNEQFF; DNA: TGTGCCAGCACCCCAGCGGGCCTTTCCTACAATGAGCAGTTCTTC
V: TRBV6-5; J: TRBJ2-1; D: .; size: .; CDR3: CASSGQSYNEQFF; DNA: TGTGCCAGCAGCGGACAGTCCTACAATGAGCAGTTCTTC
V: TRBV28; J: TRBJ1-4; D: TRBD1; size: once; CDR3: CASFQRRGLGEKLFF; DNA: TGTGCCAGCTTTCAGCGGAGGGGGCTCGGTGAAAAACTGTTTTTT